This TCR beta chain was observed in a study of blood T cell repertoires in COVID-19. About the research overall: Sites in the United States, Italy and Spain provided acute and convalescent COVID-19 samples. T cells, B-cell-depleted T cells, or PBMCs supplied cDNA or gDNA.

Trimming removed 8 bases from V and 0 bases from J, with 10 bases in between. The germline V gene encodes CDR1 MRHNA and CDR2 SNTAGT. CDR3 size: 13 residues. In the study's own analysis: Amplification from reference gene primers served as the basis for estimated nucleated cell counts. Repertoires were generated with immunoSEQ multiplex PCR, while TCRdb's copy carries only in-frame clones and drops some. V, J and clone size derive from that table, while D and trimming were established from the DNA sequence. The sample shows about 100,000 clones, about 84% of them seen only once. Worth noting for this clone: At the DNA level, this CDR3 is encoded by other sequences in the same sample as well.

The sequenced sample was peripheral blood. The TCR originated in a human donor in a cohort sampled during active COVID-19. The V and J genes are TRBV6-4 and TRBJ1-1; weak D call: TRBD1 (6 bases). This chain's CDR3 is CASRRQVNTEAFF. CDR3 nucleotide sequence: TGTGCCAGCCGTAGACAGGTGAACACTGAAGCTTTCTTT.